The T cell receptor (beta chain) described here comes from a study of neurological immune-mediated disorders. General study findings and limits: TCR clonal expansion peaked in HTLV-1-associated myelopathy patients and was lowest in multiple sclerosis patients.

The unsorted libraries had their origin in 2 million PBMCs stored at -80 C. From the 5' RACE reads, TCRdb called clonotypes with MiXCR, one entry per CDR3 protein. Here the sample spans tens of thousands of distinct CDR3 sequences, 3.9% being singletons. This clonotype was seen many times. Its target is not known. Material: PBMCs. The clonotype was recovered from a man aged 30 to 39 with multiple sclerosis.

This CDR3 is CASSSDRGTGYTF. In nucleotides, the CDR3 is TGTGCCAGCAGTTCCGACAGGGGTACTGGCTACACCTTC. The genes are TRBV12-3 or TRBV12-4 and TRBJ1-2; TRBD1 agrees at 8 bases. The CDR3 is made up of 13 amino acids. J was trimmed by 7 bases and V by 4 bases; bases with no gene match: 5.